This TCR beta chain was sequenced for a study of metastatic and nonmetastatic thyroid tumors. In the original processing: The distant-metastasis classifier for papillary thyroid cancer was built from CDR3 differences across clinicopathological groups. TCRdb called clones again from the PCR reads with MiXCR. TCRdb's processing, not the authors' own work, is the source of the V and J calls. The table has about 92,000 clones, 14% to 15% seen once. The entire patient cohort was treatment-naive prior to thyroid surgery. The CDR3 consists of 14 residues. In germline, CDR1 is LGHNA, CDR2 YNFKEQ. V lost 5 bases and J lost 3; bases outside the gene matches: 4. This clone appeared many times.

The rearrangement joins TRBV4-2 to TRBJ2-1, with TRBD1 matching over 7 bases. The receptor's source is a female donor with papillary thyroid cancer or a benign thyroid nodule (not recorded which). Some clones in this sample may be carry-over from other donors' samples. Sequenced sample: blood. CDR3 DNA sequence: TGTGCCAGCAGCAGGGGACAGAACTACAATGAGCAGTTCTTC. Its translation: CASSRGQNYNEQFF.